The 5 T cell receptor beta chains below come from one sample, sequenced in a study of blood T cell repertoires in COVID-19. TCRdb's table, derived via immunoSEQ multiplex PCR, lists solely in-frame clones and lacks some. The repertoire holds roughly 73,000 clones, with approximately 89% as singletons. The sample taken for sequencing was peripheral blood. These receptors all come from a man older than 75 with acute or convalescent COVID-19.

This clone was observed a few times. The J gene is TRBJ2-7, the V gene TRBV6-1; D unresolved. This CDR3 spans 14 amino acids. Deletions cut 3 bases from V and 1 base from J, with 10 bases between. From germline, CDR1 is MNHNS and CDR2 SASEGT. The CDR3 reads CASSDHEVSYEQYF. The CDR3 DNA is TGTGCCAGCAGTGATCATGAGGTATCCTACGAGCAGTACTTC.

This clone was found a few times. Germline and junction disagree at one end, which may indicate a read error. The genes are TRBV10-1 and TRBJ2-1; 8 nucleotides match TRBD1. CDR1 WNHNN and CDR2 SYGVQD come from the germline V gene (reference sequence). This CDR3 has 12 amino acids. The CDR3 loop reads CASSGPGQGLLF. Here the CDR3 DNA reads TGCGCCAGCAGTGGTCCCGGACAGGGTTTGCTCTTC.

This clone showed up just once. The chain recombines TRBV11-2 with TRBJ2-5, with unresolved D. V was cut by 4 bases and J by 3 bases, with 15 bases left in between. This CDR3 is 15 amino acids long. The germline CDR1 and CDR2 sequences are SGHAT and FQNNGV. This chain's CDR3 is CASSSRLTLKETQYF. The CDR3 DNA is TGTGCCAGCAGCTCGAGACTCACGCTAAAAGAGACCCAGTACTTC. The complete variable domain, with remaining parts taken from reference TRBV11-2 and TRBJ2-5, reads EAGVAQSPRYKIIEKRQSVAFWCNPISGHATLYWYQQILGQGPKLLIQFQNNGVVDDSQLPKDRFSAERLKGVDSTLKIQPAKLEDSAVYLCASSSRLTLKETQYFGPGTRLLVL.

This clone has a single count. This chain links TRBV21-1 with TRBJ1-5; the table calls TRBD1, which could not be checked here. TRBV21-1 is a pseudogene segment. The CDR3 loop spans 13 amino acids. In DNA form, the CDR3 reads TGTGCCAGCAGCAGGACAGTTAATCAGCCCCAGCATTTT. As protein: CASSRTVNQPQHF.

This chain uses TRBV2 with TRBJ2-1, with TRBD2 matching 9 bases. V shed 6 bases and J 2 bases; nucleotides not matched to a gene: 5. This CDR3 is 15 amino acids long. The germline CDR1 and CDR2 sequences are SNHLY and FYNNEI. CDR3 DNA: TGTGCCAGCAGATTGACTAGCGGAACCTACAATGAGCAGTTCTTC. It yields the protein CASRLTSGTYNEQFF. Supplemented by reference TRBV2 and TRBJ2-1, the full variable domain reads EPEVTQTPSHQVTQMGQEVILRCVPISNHLYFYWYRQILGQKVEFLVSFYNNEISEKSEIFDDQFSVERPDGSNFTLKIRSTKLEDSAMYFCASRLTSGTYNEQFFGPGTRLTVL.